The present entry profiles one T cell receptor beta chain with its context. This sample was taken from a study of OX40 agonist ivuxolimab in advanced cancers. Study summary: Eligibility admitted prior anti-PD-1, anti-PD-L1 or anti-CTLA-4 therapy; around 38% had some.

Measured with immunoSEQ multiplex PCR; TCRdb has only the in-frame clones, and not every one. The sample lists tens of thousands of clones, more than 80% occurring once. CDR1 and CDR2 (germline): LNHNV, YYDKDF (reference sequence). V trimming: 8 bases; J trimming: 2 bases; junction bases outside the gene matches: 2. The CDR3 consists of 12 residues. The chain joins TRBV15 to TRBJ1-2; 7 bases map to TRBD1. Specimen: CD4+ or CD8+ T cells sorted from blood, collected in a trial of the OX40 agonist ivuxolimab. The TCR sequence derives from an adult with an advanced solid tumor such as melanoma, head and neck, liver or kidney cancer. Written as DNA, the CDR3 is TGTGCCACCCAACAGGGGAACTATGGCTACACCTTC. Translated, it gives CATQQGNYGYTF.